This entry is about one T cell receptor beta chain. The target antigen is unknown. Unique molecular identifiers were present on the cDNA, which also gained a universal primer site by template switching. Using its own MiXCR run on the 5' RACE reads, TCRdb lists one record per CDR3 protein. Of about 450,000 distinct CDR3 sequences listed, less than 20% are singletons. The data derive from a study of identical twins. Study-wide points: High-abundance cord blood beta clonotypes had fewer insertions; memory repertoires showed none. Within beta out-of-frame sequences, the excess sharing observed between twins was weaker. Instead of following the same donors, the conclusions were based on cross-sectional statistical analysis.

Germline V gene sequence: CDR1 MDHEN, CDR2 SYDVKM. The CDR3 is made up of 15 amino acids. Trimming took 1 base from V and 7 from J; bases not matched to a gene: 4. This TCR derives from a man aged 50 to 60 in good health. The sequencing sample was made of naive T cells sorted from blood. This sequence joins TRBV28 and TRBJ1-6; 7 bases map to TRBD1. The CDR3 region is CASSLSGRGNSPLHF. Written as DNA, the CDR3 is TGTGCCAGCAGTTTATCCGGCAGGGGGAATTCACCCCTCCACTTT.